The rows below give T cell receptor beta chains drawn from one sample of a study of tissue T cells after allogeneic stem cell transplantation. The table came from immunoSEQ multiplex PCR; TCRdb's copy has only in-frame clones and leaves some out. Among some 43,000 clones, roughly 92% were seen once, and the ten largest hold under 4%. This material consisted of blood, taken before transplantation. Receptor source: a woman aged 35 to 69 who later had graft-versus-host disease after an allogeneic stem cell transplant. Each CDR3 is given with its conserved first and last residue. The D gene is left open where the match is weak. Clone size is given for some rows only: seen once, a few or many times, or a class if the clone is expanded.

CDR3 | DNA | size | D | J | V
CASSSTGGAASPYGYTF | TGTGCCAGCAGCTCAACAGGGGGCGCGGCTTCCCCTTATGGCTACACCTTC | once | TRBD1 | TRBJ1-2 | TRBV3-1/TRBV3-2
CASSAMQFYEQYF | TGCGCCAGCAGTGCAATGCAGTTCTACGAGCAGTACTTC | NA | NA | TRBJ2-7 | TRBV10-2
CASSPPPYNEQFF | TGTGCCAGCAGTCCCCCCCCGTACAATGAGCAGTTCTTC | NA | NA | TRBJ2-1 | TRBV6-5
CASSPGPVVPEQYF | TGTGCCAGCAGTCCAGGCCCCGTGGTCCCCGAGCAGTACTTC | once | NA | TRBJ2-7 | TRBV28
CASSPRRGRGPSEQYF | TGTGCCAGCAGCCCAAGACGGGGCAGGGGGCCTAGCGAGCAGTACTTC | NA | TRBD1 | TRBJ2-7 | TRBV9
CASSQVVAPGNTIYF | TGTGCCAGCAGCCAAGTAGTGGCTCCTGGAAACACCATATATTTT | once | NA | TRBJ1-3 | TRBV3-1/TRBV3-2
CASSLFPYSYNSPLHF | TGTGCCAGCAGTTTGTTCCCATACTCCTATAATTCACCCCTCCACTTT | NA | NA | TRBJ1-6 | TRBV27
CASSLGSGGYNEQFF | TGTGCCAGCAGCTTAGGTTCCGGGGGTTACAATGAGCAGTTCTTC | NA | NA | TRBJ2-1 | TRBV7-9
CASSYTTSGRASEQYF | TGTGCCAGCAGCTACACCACTAGCGGGAGGGCCTCCGAGCAGTACTTC | NA | TRBD2 | TRBJ2-7 | TRBV7-9
CASSLVRDRNEQFF | TGTGCCAGCAGCTTAGTGCGGGACCGCAATGAGCAGTTCTTC | NA | NA | TRBJ2-1 | TRBV7-2
CASSTSEFYNEQFF | TGTGCCAGCTCGACTAGCGAGTTTTACAATGAGCAGTTCTTC | NA | TRBD2 | TRBJ2-1 | TRBV4-2
CASSTGTENEKLFF | TGTGCCAGCAGTACCGGGACAGAGAATGAAAAACTGTTTTTT | NA | TRBD1 | TRBJ1-4 | TRBV28
CASSLDRGEAFF | TGCGCCAGCAGCTTGGACCGGGGTGAAGCTTTCTTT | NA | NA | TRBJ1-1 | TRBV5-1
CASSQGRTEAFF | TGTGCCAGCAGCCAGGGACGGACTGAAGCTTTCTTT | NA | NA | TRBJ1-1 | TRBV3-1/TRBV3-2
CASSSWTVQYQPQHF | TGTGCCAGCAGCTCTTGGACAGTTCAGTATCAGCCCCAGCATTTT | once | NA | TRBJ1-5 | TRBV5-6
CAISESGGRALNEQFF | TGTGCCATCAGTGAGTCGGGCGGGAGGGCCCTCAATGAGCAGTTCTTC | NA | TRBD2 | TRBJ2-1 | TRBV10-3
CASSRGGRKPNEKLFF | TGTGCCAGCAGCAGGGGCGGGCGGAAACCTAATGAAAAACTGTTTTTT | NA | NA | TRBJ1-4 | TRBV7-3
CASSLGGEFGTQYF | TGTGCCAGCAGCTTAGGAGGGGAATTTGGGACCCAGTACTTC | once | NA | TRBJ2-5 | TRBV11-2
CASSQVSAGYGYTF | TGTGCCAGCAGCCAAGTCAGTGCCGGGTATGGCTACACCTTC | NA | NA | TRBJ1-2 | TRBV14
CASSAVAGLSGNTIYF | TGTGCCAGCAGTGCCGTAGCGGGGCTCTCTGGAAACACCATATATTTT | once | NA | TRBJ1-3 | TRBV28
CASSGTANQPQHF | TGTGCCAGCAGCGGGACAGCCAATCAGCCCCAGCATTTT | NA | TRBD1 | TRBJ1-5 | TRBV2
CASSPWTGEHTGELFF | TGTGCCAGCAGCCCTTGGACAGGGGAACACACCGGGGAGCTGTTTTTT | NA | TRBD1 | TRBJ2-2 | TRBV28
CASSFRENQPQHF | TGTGCCAGCAGTTTCAGGGAGAATCAGCCCCAGCATTTT | NA | NA | TRBJ1-5 | TRBV12-3/TRBV12-4
CASSRNPEVGLSYNEQFF | TGTGCCAGCAGCCGAAACCCGGAGGTGGGGCTCTCCTACAATGAGCAGTTCTTC | NA | NA | TRBJ2-1 | TRBV4-2
CASSLQGVGMNTEAFF | TGCGCCAGCAGCCTCCAGGGGGTGGGTATGAACACTGAAGCTTTCTTT | NA | TRBD1 | TRBJ1-1 | TRBV5-1